The 31 T cell receptor beta chains below were found in one sample sequenced in a study of blood T cell repertoires in COVID-19. Produced via immunoSEQ multiplex PCR; TCRdb's table is partial and in-frame only. The sample records 320,000 or so clones, around nine tenths being singletons. Sample: PBMCs or T cells enriched from blood (not recorded which). These receptors originate from a man aged 55 to 70 who had recovered from COVID-19.

This clone was detected only a few times. V gene TRBV19 combines with J gene TRBJ1-4, with 7 bases identical to TRBD1. The CDR3 is 17 amino acids. CDR1 is LNHDA, CDR2 SQIVND, per germline (reference sequence). The V gene end was trimmed by 5 bases and the J gene end by 3 bases; junction bases not matched to a gene: 12. The CDR3 spells CASSPDRVVGSNEKLFF. The CDR3 DNA reads TGTGCCAGTAGTCCTGACAGGGTCGTGGGATCTAATGAAAAACTGTTTTTT. Full variable domain (outside the CDR3, taken from reference TRBV19 and TRBJ1-4): DGGITQSPKYLFRKEGQNVTLSCEQNLNHDAMYWYRQDPGQGLRLIYYSQIVNDFQKGDIAEGYSVSREKKESFPLTVTSAQKNPTAFYLCASSPDRVVGSNEKLFFGSGTQLSVL.

The chain carries TRBV7-2 and TRBJ2-1; D is possibly TRBD2 (5 bases). Germline CDR1 is SGHTA and CDR2 is FQGNSA. CDR3 length equals 15 residues. Trimming cost V 4 bases and J 6 bases, with 16 bases left between them. This CDR3 reads CASSSTGNPGNEQFF. The CDR3 coding sequence is TGTGCCAGCAGCTCCACGGGGAACCCCGGCAATGAGCAGTTCTTC.

The chain has TRBV7-2 and TRBJ2-7, with a tentative D call TRBD2 (7 bases). V was cut by 5 bases and J by 0 bases, with 14 bases left in between. The CDR3 spans 15 residues. The V gene's germline CDR1 is SGHTA and CDR2 FQGNSA. Here the CDR3 reads CASSPSGGPSYEQYF. The CDR3 nucleotides are TGTGCCAGCAGCCCTTCCGGGGGGCCCTCCTACGAGCAGTACTTC.

This clone has a single count. The chain uses TRBV2 and TRBJ1-4, with 8 nucleotides matching TRBD1. CDR3 size: 15 residues. In germline, CDR1 is SNHLY, CDR2 FYNNEI. The J segment lost 8 bases and the V segment lost 4 bases, leaving 9 bases of the junction unmatched. CDR3 bases: TGTGCCAGCAGTGTTTATGGACAGGGAGACGAAAAACTGTTTTTT. This translates into CASSVYGQGDEKLFF.

The chain carries TRBV5-4 and TRBJ2-1, with 10 bases identical to TRBD2. With V trimmed by 2 bases and J by 0 bases, 8 bases remained unmatched. This CDR3 comprises 18 residues. Germline CDR1 SGHNT, CDR2 YYREEE (reference sequence). Written as DNA, the CDR3 is TGTGCCAGCAGCTTAGGGGGGACTAGCGCCAACTCCTACAATGAGCAGTTCTTC. It is translated as CASSLGGTSANSYNEQFF.

V and J are TRBV4-3 and TRBJ1-1; TRBD1 is a possible D gene (5 bases). The germline V gene has CDR1 LGHNA and CDR2 YSLEER. CDR3 length: 15 amino acids. Trimming stripped 3 bases from V and 5 bases from J, with 16 bases between. The CDR3 spells CASSQQYGGGTEAFF. The CDR3 nucleotides read TGCGCCAGCAGCCAGCAATACGGGGGAGGAACTGAAGCTTTCTTT.

The chain couples TRBV7-3 to TRBJ1-6; D might be TRBD1 (5 bases). This CDR3 has 13 amino acids. The V end was cut by 4 bases, the J end by 9 bases, with 10 bases between. Germline CDR1 reads SGHTA; CDR2 reads FQGTGA. CDR3 in amino acids: CASSSTDLSPLHF. The CDR3 region has the DNA TGTGCCAGCAGCTCGACAGATCTTTCACCCCTCCACTTT.

The chain employs TRBV7-2 and TRBJ2-1; possible D gene TRBD2, 5 bases. CDR1 SGHTA and CDR2 FQGNSA come from the germline V gene. The CDR3 consists of 16 residues. The V and J ends lost 1 base and 4 bases respectively, with 14 bases between them. The CDR3 loop reads CASSLGFWEQYNEQFF. In nucleotides, the CDR3 is TGTGCCAGCAGCTTAGGTTTTTGGGAGCAATACAATGAGCAGTTCTTC.

CDR3 bases: TGCGCCAGCAGCTTGGTCCTGGACAGGTCCTACGAGCAGTACTTC. The encoded protein is CASSLVLDRSYEQYF. This chain uses TRBV5-1 with TRBJ2-7; 7 positions match TRBD1. The germline CDR1 and CDR2 sequences are SGHRS and YFSETQ. The CDR3 length is 15 residues. Trimming removed 0 bases from V and 1 base from J; junction bases left unmatched: 4.

The rearrangement links TRBV6-2 or TRBV6-3 to TRBJ1-1; D might be TRBD1 (6 bases). The germline CDR1 and CDR2 sequences are MNHEY and SVGEGT. With 2 bases removed from V and 0 bases from J, the gap between germline ends came to 7 bases. This CDR3 has 14 amino acids. Here the CDR3 reads CASSYGQLNTEAFF. For the CDR3, the DNA is TGTGCCAGCAGTTACGGACAGTTGAACACTGAAGCTTTCTTT.

In its sample, this clone was seen a few times. The CDR3 loop is CASRPGTAGAGFF. The CDR3 region has the DNA TGTGCCAGCAGACCCGGGACAGCGGGGGCGGGCTTCTTT. The chain joins TRBV6-5 to TRBJ1-1, with TRBD1 identical over 7 bases. The CDR3 loop spans 13 amino acids. The germline V gene has CDR1 MNHEY and CDR2 SVGAGI. V gave up 6 bases and J gave up 14 bases; unmatched junction bases: 15.

The chain is built from TRBV19 and TRBJ1-6, with D unresolved. Germline CDR1 is LNHDA and CDR2 is SQIVND (reference sequence). Trimming removed 4 bases at V and 6 bases at J, with 7 bases between. The CDR3 has 13 residues. CDR3 loop: CASSTGRNSPLHF. The CDR3 nucleotides read TGTGCCAGTAGTACCGGTCGTAATTCACCCCTCCACTTT. Combining the CDR3 with reference TRBV19 and TRBJ1-6 gives the whole variable domain DGGITQSPKYLFRKEGQNVTLSCEQNLNHDAMYWYRQDPGQGLRLIYYSQIVNDFQKGDIAEGYSVSREKKESFPLTVTSAQKNPTAFYLCASSTGRNSPLHFGNGTRLTVT.

V usage is TRBV11-3 and J usage is TRBJ2-3; 7 nucleotides agree with TRBD1. CDR3 length: 14 residues. The junction had 7 bases not matched to a gene; V was cut back by 4 bases and J by 6 bases. From germline, CDR1 is SGHNT and CDR2 YENEEA. This CDR3 is CASSSGGDADTQYF. CDR3 in DNA: TGTGCCAGCAGCTCAGGGGGAGATGCGGATACGCAGTATTTT.

This chain connects TRBV28 to TRBJ1-5, with TRBD1 matching over 9 bases. The CDR3 contains 13 residues. Germline V lookup: CDR1 MDHEN, CDR2 SYDVKM. Trimming removed 6 bases from V and 9 bases from J; junction bases left unmatched: 6. This CDR3 is CASRPGQGWPQHF. The CDR3 DNA is TGTGCCAGCAGGCCGGGACAGGGATGGCCCCAGCATTTT.

This rearrangement joins TRBV5-1 to TRBJ2-3, with 10 bases identical to TRBD2. CDR3 length equals 16 residues. Germline V gene lookup returns CDR1 SGHRS and CDR2 YFSETQ. V lost 3 bases to trimming and J lost 4 bases; unmatched junction nucleotides: 8. The CDR3 loop reads CASSSTGTSVADTQYF. The CDR3 nucleotides are TGCGCCAGCAGCTCCACCGGGACTAGCGTTGCAGATACGCAGTATTTT.

This chain connects TRBV7-9 to TRBJ2-7; 10 bases map to TRBD2. This CDR3 is 16 amino acids long. V lost 3 bases, J lost 4 bases, and 9 bases stayed unmatched. Germline CDR1 is SEHNR and CDR2 is FQNEAQ (reference sequence). CDR3 bases: TGTGCCAGCAGCTTCTGGACTAGCGGTTCGGGTTACGAGCAGTACTTC. It is translated as CASSFWTSGSGYEQYF.

This clone was detected only once. The chain employs TRBV3-1 (or the pseudogene TRBV3-2) and TRBJ1-2; D possibly corresponds to TRBD1 (6 bases). V was trimmed by 1 base and J by 4 bases, leaving 13 bases between them. CDR1 and CDR2 from the germline V gene are LGHDT and YNNKEL (reference sequence). The CDR3 has 15 residues. The DNA of the CDR3 is TGTGCCAGCAGCCAAGGGTCGGGCAGGGGCTATGGCTACACCTTC. This translates into CASSQGSGRGYGYTF.

In this sample, this clone turned up once. The J gene is TRBJ1-3, the V gene TRBV6-5; D remains ambiguous. The V end was cut by 7 bases, the J end by 9 bases, with 10 bases between. The CDR3 runs 11 residues. From germline, CDR1 is MNHEY and CDR2 SVGAGI. In nucleotides, the CDR3 is TGTGCCAGCAAACGGGGATCCACCATATATTTT. As protein: CASKRGSTIYF.

This chain uses TRBV18 with TRBJ2-2; 7 bases map to TRBD1. This CDR3 comprises 16 residues. V shed 4 bases, J shed 7 bases, and the junction held 12 bases outside the gene matches. In germline, CDR1 is KGHSH, CDR2 LQKENI. CDR3: CASSLTAEGAYGELFF. DNA of the CDR3: TGTGCCAGCTCACTGACTGCCGAGGGGGCGTACGGGGAGCTGTTTTTT.

This chain joins TRBV18 and TRBJ2-3, with 10 bases lining up with TRBD2. With 1 base clipped from V and 3 bases from J, the junction kept 4 bases outside the gene matches. Germline CDR1 reads KGHSH; CDR2 reads LQKENI. The CDR3 is 16 amino acids. The CDR3, as DNA: TGTGCCAGCTCACCACTTTCTAGCGGGAGTACAGATACGCAGTATTTT. It encodes CASSPLSSGSTDTQYF. The whole variable domain, filled in from reference TRBV18 and TRBJ2-3, reads NAGVMQNPRHLVRRRGQEARLRCSPMKGHSHVYWYRQLPEEGLKFMVYLQKENIIDESGMPKERFSAEFPKEGPSILRIQQVVRGDSAAYFCASSPLSSGSTDTQYFGPGTRLTVL.

V gene TRBV18 combines with J gene TRBJ2-1; D is unresolved. Germline CDR1 KGHSH, CDR2 LQKENI. CDR3 length: 13 amino acids. V was cut by 3 bases and J by 5 bases, with 8 bases left in between. The CDR3 reads CASSPPADNEQFF. CDR3 DNA: TGTGCCAGCTCACCGCCCGCGGACAATGAGCAGTTCTTC. The variable domain in full, completed from reference TRBV18 and TRBJ2-1, reads NAGVMQNPRHLVRRRGQEARLRCSPMKGHSHVYWYRQLPEEGLKFMVYLQKENIIDESGMPKERFSAEFPKEGPSILRIQQVVRGDSAAYFCASSPPADNEQFFGPGTRLTVL.

This sequence joins TRBV11-1 and TRBJ2-7, with TRBD1 matching over 8 bases. CDR3 length equals 14 residues. V trimming: 2 bases; J trimming: 5 bases; junction bases outside the gene matches: 5. Germline V CDR1 and CDR2: SGHAT, FQDESV (reference sequence). Here the CDR3 reads CASSLQGASDEQYF. Written as DNA, the CDR3 is TGTGCCAGCAGCTTACAGGGGGCGTCGGACGAGCAGTACTTC.

The chain combines TRBV21-1 with TRBJ2-7; the table's D call TRBD1 went unverified against the DNA. TRBV21-1 is termed a pseudogene. This CDR3 comprises 16 residues. CDR3 nucleotide sequence: TGTGCCAGCAGCAAAGCGCAAGGGTTTGGGGCCTGCGAGCAGTACTTC. It encodes CASSKAQGFGACEQYF.

The chain recombines TRBV10-2 with TRBJ2-3, with D tentatively TRBD2 (6 bases). The CDR3 has 14 amino acids. Trimming shortened V by 3 bases and J by 2 bases, and 9 bases separated the two germline ends. CDR1 WSHSY and CDR2 SAAADI come from the germline V gene. CDR3 nucleotides: TGCGCCAGCAGTGAAGGCGGGATCACAGATACGCAGTATTTT. Translating gives CASSEGGITDTQYF.

The chain uses TRBV5-1 and TRBJ1-2; D uncertain. Germline CDR1 reads SGHRS; CDR2 reads YFSETQ. The CDR3 contains 14 residues. V gave up 4 bases and J gave up 8 bases, with 18 bases separating them. The CDR3 region is CASSPGVPNRGYTF. In DNA, the CDR3 is TGCGCCAGCAGCCCCGGGGTTCCGAATAGGGGCTACACCTTC.

The rearrangement uses TRBV5-1 and TRBJ2-1; possible D gene TRBD2, 6 bases. The germline gives CDR1 SGHRS, CDR2 YFSETQ. The length of the CDR3 is 16 residues. V was cut by 0 bases and J by 5 bases, with 15 bases left in between. This chain's CDR3 is CASSLAVWERDNEQFF. CDR3 nucleotides: TGCGCCAGCAGCTTGGCCGTGTGGGAGCGGGACAATGAGCAGTTCTTC.

As concerns this clone: Other DNA sequences within the sample encode an identical CDR3. The gene calls are TRBV5-1 and TRBJ2-3, with a tentative D call TRBD2 (5 bases). CDR1 SGHRS and CDR2 YFSETQ come from the germline V gene. The ends were cut back, 0 bases at V and 5 bases at J, with 10 bases in the middle. The CDR3 totals 14 residues. CDR3 residues: CASSLGAEGDTQYF. The CDR3 DNA is TGCGCCAGCAGCTTGGGGGCTGAGGGAGATACGCAGTATTTT.

The chain joins TRBV5-4 to TRBJ2-4, with TRBD2 as a possible D gene (6 bases). The CDR3 has 15 amino acids. Germline values: CDR1 SGHNT, CDR2 YYREEE (reference sequence). Between the trimmed V and J ends, which lost 7 bases and 5 bases, there was a span of 19 bases. The CDR3 protein is CASLFHGGFENIQYF. In DNA, the CDR3 is TGTGCCAGCCTTTTCCATGGGGGGTTCGAAAACATTCAGTACTTC.

V usage is TRBV5-1 and J usage is TRBJ1-1; the match to TRBD1 covers 8 bases. V trimming: 4 bases; J trimming: 1 base; junction bases outside the gene matches: 12. The CDR3 covers 17 residues. Germline V CDR1 and CDR2: SGHRS, YFSETQ. The CDR3 bases are TGCGCCAGCAGCGTTACGGGGGACAGGCACGCGAACACTGAAGCTTTCTTT. This codes for CASSVTGDRHANTEAFF.

The chain carries TRBV19 and TRBJ1-2; 7 bases match TRBD1. The germline CDR1 and CDR2 sequences are LNHDA and SQIVND (reference sequence). CDR3 size: 14 residues. V shed 5 bases, J shed 6 bases, and the junction held 9 bases outside the gene matches. The CDR3, as DNA: TGTGCCAGTAGTCCTCAACAGGGGACCGATGGCTACACCTTC. Its translation is CASSPQQGTDGYTF. Drawing the rest from reference TRBV19 and TRBJ1-2, the complete variable domain is DGGITQSPKYLFRKEGQNVTLSCEQNLNHDAMYWYRQDPGQGLRLIYYSQIVNDFQKGDIAEGYSVSREKKESFPLTVTSAQKNPTAFYLCASSPQQGTDGYTFGSGTRLTVV.

The chain employs TRBV3-1 (or the pseudogene TRBV3-2) and TRBJ2-1, with 11 bases fitting TRBD2. Per the germline V gene, CDR1 is LGHDT and CDR2 is YNNKEL (reference sequence). The V gene end was trimmed by 4 bases and the J gene end by 8 bases; junction bases not matched to a gene: 16. The CDR3 sequence is 18 residues long. The CDR3 DNA is TGTGCCAGCAGCCCGCGATCAAATCCTAGCGGGAGGCCCCATGAGCAGTTCTTC. Amino acids: CASSPRSNPSGRPHEQFF.